Shown below are 9 T cell receptor beta chains from a single sample sequenced in a study of T cell responses to AZD1222 COVID-19 vaccine. The data were produced by immunoSEQ multiplex PCR, yet TCRdb's version contains in-frame clones alone and is incomplete. The data contain about 110,000 clones, roughly 90% of them singletons. The sequencing used peripheral blood, collected on day 0 of AZD1222 vaccination. All receptors derive from an adult in good health.

This clone ranks as medium-sized. The genes are TRBV10-3 and TRBJ1-1, with TRBD1 identical over 8 bases. The CDR3 is 15 amino acids. The V gene's germline CDR1 is ENHRY and CDR2 SYGVKD. J gave up 0 bases and V 6 bases, and 6 bases lay outside the gene matches. The CDR3 sequence is CAIRDYRGMNTEAFF. CDR3 sequence (DNA): TGTGCCATCAGGGATTACAGGGGGATGAACACTGAAGCTTTCTTT.

CDR3 sequence (DNA): TGTGCCAGCAGCTTGAGGAGGAGGGTAGGGACAGATACGCAGTATTTT. It yields the protein CASSLRRRVGTDTQYF. This chain joins TRBV5-6 and TRBJ2-3; TRBD2 is a possible D gene (6 bases). V lost 1 base, J lost 3 bases, and 15 bases lay in between. CDR1 and CDR2 (germline): SGHDT, YYEEEE. The CDR3 runs 16 residues.

This clone was observed a single time. This chain joins TRBV6-2 or TRBV6-3 and TRBJ2-1, with D perhaps TRBD2 (8 bases). This CDR3 contains 17 residues. Looked up from germline, CDR1 is MNHEY and CDR2 is SVGEGT. V lost 5 bases and J 5 bases, leaving 22 bases between the germline ends. The CDR3, as DNA: TGTGCCAGCAGTCGGACTAGCAGGGGGGTAAAGGACAATGAGCAGTTCTTC. It encodes CASSRTSRGVKDNEQFF.

The V and J genes are TRBV7-9 and TRBJ1-1; no clear D. With 1 base removed from V and 0 bases from J, the gap between germline ends came to 6 bases. The CDR3 covers 14 residues. Germline V gene data show CDR1 as SEHNR and CDR2 as FQNEAQ (reference sequence). CDR3 coding DNA: TGTGCCAGCAGCTTAGAGGCAATGAACACTGAAGCTTTCTTT. Its translation: CASSLEAMNTEAFF.

This chain uses TRBV19 with TRBJ1-1; 9 bases agree with TRBD1. V trimming: 3 bases; J trimming: 1 base; junction bases outside the gene matches: 3. CDR3 length: 15 amino acids. Per the germline V gene, CDR1 is LNHDA and CDR2 is SQIVND (reference sequence). The CDR3 DNA sequence: TGTGCCAGTAGTATTTGGGGACAGGGGAACACTGAAGCTTTCTTT. As protein: CASSIWGQGNTEAFF.

The CDR3 reads CASSPLGASNQPQHF. The DNA for the CDR3 is TGTGCCAGCAGCCCATTAGGGGCCAGCAATCAGCCCCAGCATTTT. The genes are TRBV5-5 and TRBJ1-5; D may be TRBD1 (5 bases). With 4 bases removed from V and 1 base from J, the gap between germline ends came to 12 bases. Germline-derived CDR1 and CDR2 are SGHKS and YYEKEE (reference sequence). The CDR3 contains 15 residues.

The chain couples TRBV5-4 to TRBJ1-1, with 7 bases lining up with TRBD1. Germline V gene data show CDR1 as SGHNT and CDR2 as YYREEE (reference sequence). V shed 2 bases and J 9 bases; nucleotides not matched to a gene: 7. CDR3 size: 13 residues. In DNA form, the CDR3 reads TGTGCCAGCAGCTTCCCTTCAGGGGGGAAAGCTTTCTTT. Amino acids: CASSFPSGGKAFF.

The chain recombines TRBV6-5 with TRBJ2-7, with 7 bases that match TRBD1. The CDR3 spans 15 residues. The trim removed 7 bases at V and 0 bases at J, leaving 9 bases unmatched. CDR1 and CDR2 from the germline V gene are MNHEY and SVGAGI. In nucleotides, the CDR3 is TGTGCCAGCATTTTAGGGGGCTCGGGCTCCTACGAGCAGTACTTC. It specifies CASILGGSGSYEQYF.

The V call is TRBV28, the J call TRBJ2-7; possibly TRBD1 for D (6 bases). The ends were cut back, 6 bases at V and 5 bases at J, with 23 bases in the middle. Looked up from germline, CDR1 is MDHEN and CDR2 is SYDVKM. The CDR3 sequence is 16 residues long. The CDR3 loop is CASRNPGAGAVNEQYF. The DNA of the CDR3 is TGTGCCAGCAGAAACCCAGGGGCAGGGGCTGTCAACGAGCAGTACTTC.